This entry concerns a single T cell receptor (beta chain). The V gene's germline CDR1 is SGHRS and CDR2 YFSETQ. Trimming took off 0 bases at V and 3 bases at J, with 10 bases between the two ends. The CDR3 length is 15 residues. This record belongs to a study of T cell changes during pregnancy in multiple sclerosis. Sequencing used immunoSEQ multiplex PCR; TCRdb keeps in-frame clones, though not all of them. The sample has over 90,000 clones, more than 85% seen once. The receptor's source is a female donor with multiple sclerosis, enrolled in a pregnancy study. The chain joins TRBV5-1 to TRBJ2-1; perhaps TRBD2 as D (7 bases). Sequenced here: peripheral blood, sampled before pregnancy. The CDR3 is CASSLEGGVYNEQFF. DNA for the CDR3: TGCGCCAGCAGCTTGGAGGGGGGGGTCTACAATGAGCAGTTCTTC.